One and the same sample provided the 27 T cell receptor beta chains below, sequenced in a study of blood T cell repertoires in COVID-19 (TCRdb year 2020). Library creation used the immunoSEQ multiplex PCR assay. TCRdb holds this immuneACCESS table with in-frame rearrangements only. Some clones are missing; in checked studies, unresolved V genes explain under half, and the rest has no known cause. This sample has 200,000 or so clones in its table, and 70% to 90% of those were observed once. The top ten clones comprise 2.5% to 3.5% of the sample. Sequenced: peripheral blood. The receptors stem from a man aged 50-60 years who had recovered from COVID-19.

CDR3 bases: TGCGCCAGCAGCTTGGAGGGGGCCGTCACTGAAGCTTTCTTT. This sequence encodes CASSLEGAVTEAFF. J is TRBJ1-1 and V is TRBV5-1, with 7 nucleotides matching TRBD1. The CDR3 has 14 residues. Germline V gives CDR1 SGHRS, CDR2 YFSETQ. V lost 0 bases to trimming and J lost 4 bases; unmatched junction nucleotides: 3. Combining the CDR3 with reference TRBV5-1 and TRBJ1-1 gives the whole variable domain KAGVTQTPRYLIKTRGQQVTLSCSPISGHRSVSWYQQTPGQGLQFLFEYFSETQRNKGNFPGRFSGRQFSNSRSEMNVSTLELGDSALYLCASSLEGAVTEAFFGQGTRLTVV.

The V call is TRBV2, the J call TRBJ2-2, with a tentative D call TRBD1 (6 bases). The V end was cut by 8 bases, the J end by 4 bases, with 17 bases between. Germline values: CDR1 SNHLY, CDR2 FYNNEI. There are 15 residues in the CDR3. CDR3 amino acids: CASRPTRGPTGELFF. The CDR3 DNA follows: TGTGCCAGCCGCCCTACCAGGGGTCCCACCGGGGAGCTGTTTTTT. Looking up the rest from reference TRBV2 and TRBJ2-2 gives the full variable domain: EPEVTQTPSHQVTQMGQEVILRCVPISNHLYFYWYRQILGQKVEFLVSFYNNEISEKSEIFDDQFSVERPDGSNFTLKIRSTKLEDSAMYFCASRPTRGPTGELFFGEGSRLTVL.

V gene TRBV27 combines with J gene TRBJ2-5, with 7 nucleotides matching TRBD2. Germline values: CDR1 MNHEY, CDR2 SMNVEV (reference sequence). The CDR3 length is 17 residues. V lost 5 bases to trimming and J lost 2 bases; unmatched junction nucleotides: 14. CDR3 loop: CASSPRRSGAVQETQYF. The CDR3 region has the DNA TGTGCCAGCAGTCCGCGACGGAGCGGGGCCGTTCAAGAGACCCAGTACTTC.

The chain is built from TRBV5-8 and TRBJ2-1, with D maybe TRBD1 (6 bases). V lost 2 bases and J lost 2, with 14 bases in between. Per the germline V gene, CDR1 is SGHTS and CDR2 is YDEGEE. This CDR3 region has 16 residues. This CDR3 is CASSLPTGLAYNEQFF. CDR3 DNA sequence: TGTGCCAGCAGCTTACCAACAGGGCTGGCCTACAATGAGCAGTTCTTC. The entire variable domain, with the rest obtained from reference TRBV5-8 and TRBJ2-1, is as follows: EAGVTQSPTHLIKTRGQQATLRCSPISGHTSVYWYQQALGLGLQFLLWYDEGEERNRGNFPPRFSGRQFPNYSSELNVNALELEDSALYLCASSLPTGLAYNEQFFGPGTRLTVL.

The chain combines TRBV9 with TRBJ2-1; TRBD2 matches 11 bases. Germline V gene data show CDR1 as SGDLS and CDR2 as YYNGEE. This CDR3 comprises 16 residues. J lost 1 base, V lost 6 bases, and 6 bases had no gene match. CDR3 DNA: TGTGCCAGCACACCGGGGACTAGCGGTTCCTACAATGAGCAGTTCTTC. Its protein product is CASTPGTSGSYNEQFF.

The table lists this clone with a count of one. V usage is TRBV25-1 and J usage is TRBJ1-2; D is undetermined. This CDR3 is 13 amino acids long. V gave up 6 bases and J gave up 8 bases, with 16 bases separating them. Germline CDR1 reads MGHDK; CDR2 reads SYGVNS. The CDR3 loop reads CASRAPELKGYTF. In DNA, the CDR3 is TGTGCCAGCAGAGCCCCAGAACTAAAGGGCTACACCTTC.

The gene calls are TRBV24-1 and TRBJ2-1, with a weak D call TRBD2 (5 bases). The CDR3 length is 15 residues. Germline V gives CDR1 KGHDR, CDR2 SFDVKD. V dropped 4 bases and J dropped 11 bases, with 20 bases sitting between them. CDR3 sequence (DNA): TGTGCCACCAGTGACCCTTCGGGGTCCGCCCGTAAGCAGTTCTTC. As protein: CATSDPSGSARKQFF.

Only a few counts were recorded for this clone. The chain has TRBV19 and TRBJ2-3; 9 nucleotides line up with TRBD2. Germline V gene data show CDR1 as LNHDA and CDR2 as SQIVND (reference sequence). The CDR3 is 15 amino acids. J lost 3 bases, V lost 0 bases, and 1 base had no gene match. CDR3 sequence: CASSIDAGGTDTQYF. The CDR3 DNA reads as TGTGCCAGTAGTATAGATGCGGGAGGGACAGATACGCAGTATTTT.

This clone was seen more than once but under ten times. J is TRBJ1-5 and V is TRBV6-5; D is undetermined. The V gene lost 3 bases and the J gene lost 4 bases, with 7 bases spanning the gap. The germline CDR1 and CDR2 sequences are MNHEY and SVGAGI. This CDR3 spans 13 amino acids. CDR3 nucleotides: TGTGCCAGCAGTTATTGGGCAAATCAGCCCCAGCATTTT. It encodes CASSYWANQPQHF.

V is TRBV7-8 and J is TRBJ1-1; 8 positions agree with TRBD1. The germline CDR1 and CDR2 sequences are SGHVS and FQNEAQ. The CDR3 consists of 17 residues. Trimming removed 2 bases from V and 4 bases from J; junction bases left unmatched: 12. In DNA, the CDR3 is TGTGCCAGCAGCTTATCCCAGGGGGCAAAGGTAGGCACTGAAGCTTTCTTT. Its protein product is CASSLSQGAKVGTEAFF.

This clone was picked up a small number of times. The V gene is TRBV4-1, the J gene TRBJ1-6, with a possible D match to TRBD1 (5 bases). The germline V gene has CDR1 MGHRA and CDR2 YSYEKL. V lost 1 base and J 5 bases, leaving 15 bases between the germline ends. The CDR3 has 17 amino acids. CDR3 DNA sequence: TGCGCCAGCAGCCAAGTGGACATGGGAATGCATAATTCACCCCTCCACTTT. Protein product: CASSQVDMGMHNSPLHF.

The rearrangement joins TRBV19 to TRBJ1-1; 9 bases line up with TRBD1. Trimming at V came to 4 bases and at J to 5 bases, leaving 11 bases not matched to a gene. The CDR3 has 16 amino acids. Germline-derived CDR1 and CDR2 are LNHDA and SQIVND (reference sequence). CDR3 DNA: TGTGCCAGTAGTAACCTCCCGACAGGGGGAGGAACTGAAGCTTTCTTT. Its translation: CASSNLPTGGGTEAFF.

The J gene is TRBJ2-5, the V gene TRBV18; D perhaps matches TRBD1 (5 bases). This CDR3 comprises 15 residues. Trimming removed 0 bases at V and 0 bases at J, with 8 bases between. CDR1 is KGHSH and CDR2 is LQKENI in the germline V gene. The CDR3: CASSPPSGNQETQYF. CDR3 DNA: TGTGCCAGCTCACCACCCTCAGGGAACCAAGAGACCCAGTACTTC. Filled out from reference TRBV18 and TRBJ2-5, the complete variable domain reads NAGVMQNPRHLVRRRGQEARLRCSPMKGHSHVYWYRQLPEEGLKFMVYLQKENIIDESGMPKERFSAEFPKEGPSILRIQQVVRGDSAAYFCASSPPSGNQETQYFGPGTRLLVL.

The chain recombines TRBV4-2 with TRBJ2-7; a possible D gene is TRBD2 (5 bases). Germline values: CDR1 LGHNA, CDR2 YNFKEQ. Trimming removed 0 bases at V and 6 bases at J, with 9 bases between. This CDR3 contains 13 residues. The CDR3 DNA is TGTGCCAGCAGCCAAGATCCCCGGGGCGAGCAGTACTTC. This translates into CASSQDPRGEQYF.

The chain couples TRBV27 to TRBJ2-2, with 7 nucleotides matching TRBD2. After removal of 1 base from V and 5 bases from J, the junction contained 7 bases not matched to a gene. The CDR3 contains 16 residues. Germline assignment: CDR1 MNHEY and CDR2 SMNVEV (reference sequence). CDR3 region: CASSLFAGARTGELFF. CDR3 sequence (DNA): TGTGCCAGCAGTTTATTTGCGGGAGCGAGAACCGGGGAGCTGTTTTTT.

This clone was counted a single time. This sequence joins TRBV7-8 and TRBJ2-1; TRBD2 agrees at 10 bases. V was clipped by 4 bases and J by 0 bases; unmatched bases: 6. The germline CDR1 and CDR2 sequences are SGHVS and FQNEAQ. CDR3 length: 17 amino acids. The CDR3 sequence is CASSSTSGMISYNEQFF. The CDR3 DNA sequence: TGTGCCAGCAGCTCAACTAGCGGGATGATCTCCTACAATGAGCAGTTCTTC.

The gene calls are TRBV11-2 and TRBJ2-7; TRBD2 matches at 7 bases. Germline CDR1 SGHAT, CDR2 FQNNGV. J was trimmed by 3 bases and V by 5 bases; bases with no gene match: 4. This CDR3 is built from 13 residues. CDR3 coding DNA: TGTGCCAGCAGCCCCGGCGGGAGCTACGAGCAGTACTTC. Translated: CASSPGGSYEQYF.

The chain uses TRBV18 and TRBJ2-5; unclear D gene. This CDR3 is 14 amino acids long. The V and J ends lost 3 bases and 1 base respectively, with 9 bases between them. Germline loops: CDR1 KGHSH, CDR2 LQKENI. Written as DNA, the CDR3 is TGTGCCAGCTCACCGTGGGCGACCCAAGAGACCCAGTACTTC. This sequence encodes CASSPWATQETQYF.

This clone was seen at least ten times. V gene TRBV3-1 (or the pseudogene TRBV3-2) combines with J gene TRBJ1-5; 8 bases align to TRBD1. The CDR3 runs 15 residues. Germline CDR1 and CDR2: LGHDT and YNNKEL (reference sequence). V was clipped by 4 bases and J by 3 bases; unmatched bases: 5. This CDR3 is CASSRETGANQPQHF. The CDR3 DNA is TGTGCCAGCAGCCGGGAGACAGGGGCCAATCAGCCCCAGCATTTT.

This chain joins TRBV19 and TRBJ2-2; possible D gene TRBD2, 6 bases. There are 15 residues in the CDR3. V gave up 5 bases and J gave up 0 bases, with 10 bases separating them. Germline CDR1 is LNHDA and CDR2 is SQIVND (reference sequence). This CDR3 is CASSLGLPNTGELFF. DNA for the CDR3: TGTGCCAGTAGTCTGGGACTCCCGAACACCGGGGAGCTGTTTTTT.

The rearrangement links TRBV5-1 to TRBJ2-5; tentative D call: TRBD1 (5 bases). The CDR3 sequence is 15 residues long. Deletions cut 2 bases from V and 4 bases from J, with 15 bases between. The germline gives CDR1 SGHRS, CDR2 YFSETQ. CDR3 protein: CASSLFTGRRETQYF. The CDR3 DNA follows: TGCGCCAGCAGCTTATTCACAGGCCGTCGAGAGACCCAGTACTTC. Using reference TRBV5-1 and TRBJ2-5 for the parts outside the CDR3, the full variable domain is KAGVTQTPRYLIKTRGQQVTLSCSPISGHRSVSWYQQTPGQGLQFLFEYFSETQRNKGNFPGRFSGRQFSNSRSEMNVSTLELGDSALYLCASSLFTGRRETQYFGPGTRLLVL.

This chain's CDR3 is CASSIVSSDYEQYF. The CDR3 region has the DNA TGCGCCAGCAGCATCGTGTCTAGCGATTACGAGCAGTACTTC. The rearrangement uses TRBV5-1 and TRBJ2-7; perhaps TRBD2 as D (6 bases). Trimming took off 4 bases at V and 4 bases at J, with 15 bases between the two ends. Germline CDR1 is SGHRS and CDR2 is YFSETQ. This CDR3 spans 14 amino acids.

This chain joins TRBV28 and TRBJ2-7; D might be TRBD2 (6 bases). This CDR3 spans 15 amino acids. CDR1 is MDHEN, CDR2 SYDVKM, per germline. V was cut by 6 bases and J by 3 bases, with 18 bases left in between. The chain's CDR3 is CASSSAASDRYEQYF. In nucleotides, the CDR3 is TGTGCCAGCAGCTCTGCGGCTAGCGACCGCTACGAGCAGTACTTC. Full variable domain (rest looked up from reference TRBV28 and TRBJ2-7): DVKVTQSSRYLVKRTGEKVFLECVQDMDHENMFWYRQDPGLGLRLIYFSYDVKMKEKGDIPEGYSVSREKKERFSLILESASTNQTSMYLCASSSAASDRYEQYFGPGTRLTVT.

V usage is TRBV19 and J usage is TRBJ1-6, with a tentative D call TRBD1 (5 bases). V was pared by 7 bases and J by 7 bases, with 17 bases between. From germline, CDR1 is LNHDA and CDR2 SQIVND (reference sequence). The CDR3 covers 15 residues. CDR3 nucleotides: TGTGCCAGTACCCGAAACGCAGGGTGGAATTCACCCCTCCACTTT. It yields the protein CASTRNAGWNSPLHF.

This chain links TRBV6-5 with TRBJ1-5; unclear D gene. Trimming left V 7 bases short and J 3 bases short, with 13 bases between. Germline CDR1 is MNHEY and CDR2 is SVGAGI. The CDR3 is made up of 14 amino acids. The CDR3 reads CASTTNGVNQPQHF. In nucleotides, the CDR3 is TGTGCCAGCACCACGAACGGAGTCAATCAGCCCCAGCATTTT.

The V gene is TRBV7-9, the J gene TRBJ2-1, with 13 bases lining up with TRBD2. CDR1 is SEHNR and CDR2 is FQNEAQ in the germline V gene (reference sequence). V lost 1 base, J lost 4 bases, and 4 bases stayed unmatched. CDR3 length: 17 amino acids. This CDR3 is CASSLGGLAGPYNEQFF. The CDR3 DNA follows: TGTGCCAGCAGCTTAGGGGGACTAGCGGGACCTTACAATGAGCAGTTCTTC.

The chain uses TRBV25-1 and TRBJ2-1, with 8 bases matching TRBD2. This CDR3 has 17 amino acids. Germline values: CDR1 MGHDK, CDR2 SYGVNS. Losses at the gene ends were 2 bases for V and 7 bases for J; bases not matched to a gene: 13. CDR3 sequence reads: CASSEGGAGGPRNEQFF. The CDR3 nucleotides read TGTGCCAGCAGTGAAGGGGGGGCGGGAGGTCCACGGAATGAGCAGTTCTTC.